The 10 T cell receptor beta chains below all came from one sample that was sequenced in a study of cytomegalovirus exposure and HLA in healthy donors. The PCR contained 60 Vbeta and 13 Jbeta primers. Profiled with immunoSEQ multiplex PCR; TCRdb holds only in-frame clones, not every one. This table has 150,000 to 200,000 clones, roughly three quarters appearing once. The sequenced sample was PBMCs. All receptors derive from a woman between 45 and 60 years old in good health and CMV-seronegative.

The chain couples TRBV27 to TRBJ2-7; TRBD2 agrees at 8 bases. This CDR3 comprises 16 residues. Trimming removed 6 bases from V and 0 bases from J; junction bases left unmatched: 10. The germline gives CDR1 MNHEY, CDR2 SMNVEV (reference sequence). CDR3: CASRGSGTRSSYEQYF. The CDR3 DNA is TGTGCCAGCAGGGGTAGCGGGACTAGGAGCTCCTACGAGCAGTACTTC.

This clone was recorded once. At the DNA level, this CDR3 is encoded by other sequences in the same sample as well. V gene TRBV30 combines with J gene TRBJ1-1, with D tentatively TRBD1 (6 bases). This CDR3 is built from 13 residues. Germline loops: CDR1 GTSNPN, CDR2 SVGIG (reference sequence). Between the trimmed V and J ends, which lost 7 bases and 5 bases, there was a span of 17 bases. The DNA of the CDR3 is TGTGCCTCTTGGACAGAGATAAGTACTGAAGCTTTCTTT. Its protein product is CASWTEISTEAFF.

The rearrangement joins TRBV7-8 to TRBJ1-1; 7 bases are a match to TRBD1. Germline CDR1 and CDR2: SGHVS and FQNEAQ. The V and J ends lost 4 bases and 1 base, in that order; junction bases with no gene match: 6. This CDR3 comprises 15 residues. CDR3 sequence reads: CASSSGQRKNTEAFF. The CDR3 DNA sequence: TGTGCCAGCAGCTCGGGACAGCGCAAGAACACTGAAGCTTTCTTT.

V is TRBV7-2 and J is TRBJ2-7; weak D call: TRBD1 (6 bases). The V end lost 4 bases, the J end lost 6 bases, and 10 bases lay between the germline ends. Germline V gene lookup returns CDR1 SGHTA and CDR2 FQGNSA. The CDR3 consists of 12 residues. The CDR3 DNA follows: TGTGCCAGCAGCTGGGCAGGGGCCGAGCAGTACTTC. Residues: CASSWAGAEQYF.

The rearrangement links TRBV7-2 to TRBJ1-2, with D possibly TRBD1 on 5 matching bases. Germline V CDR1 and CDR2: SGHTA, FQGNSA. The CDR3 is 14 amino acids. Trimming removed 3 bases from V and 4 bases from J, with 12 bases in between. CDR3 bases: TGTGCCAGCAGCTTCGGGGGGGTTAGCTATGGCTACACCTTC. Protein: CASSFGGVSYGYTF.

This chain uses TRBV4-3 with TRBJ1-2; D might be TRBD1 (5 bases). Per the germline V gene, CDR1 is LGHNA and CDR2 is YSLEER. The length of the CDR3 is 13 residues. V was cut by 0 bases and J by 5 bases, with 7 bases left in between. For the CDR3, the DNA is TGCGCCAGCAGCCAAGAAGGGACTTATGGCTACACCTTC. As protein: CASSQEGTYGYTF.

This clone has a single count. V is TRBV5-5 and J is TRBJ1-5, with 12 bases identical to TRBD1. The CDR3 is 18 residues long. V trimming: 1 base; J trimming: 4 bases; junction bases outside the gene matches: 9. Germline loops: CDR1 SGHKS, CDR2 YYEKEE (reference sequence). As DNA, the CDR3 is TGTGCCAGCAGCTTGACCGGGACAGGGGGCTTAGGAAATCAGCCCCAGCATTTT. Translated, it gives CASSLTGTGGLGNQPQHF. The whole variable domain, remainder taken from reference TRBV5-5 and TRBJ1-5, is DAGVTQSPTHLIKTRGQQVTLRCSPISGHKSVSWYQQVLGQGPQFIFQYYEKEERGRGNFPDRFSARQFPNYSSELNVNALLLGDSALYLCASSLTGTGGLGNQPQHFGDGTRLSIL.

This clone was counted a few times. Other DNA sequences within the sample encode an identical CDR3. This chain connects TRBV5-1 to TRBJ2-5; no definite D call. Germline CDR1 reads SGHRS; CDR2 reads YFSETQ. V dropped 4 bases and J dropped 2 bases, with 3 bases sitting between them. This CDR3 is built from 11 residues. The CDR3 DNA reads as TGCGCCAGCAGCCTACAAGAGACCCAGTACTTC. It specifies CASSLQETQYF.

V and J are TRBV6-4 and TRBJ2-1, with 13 bases aligning to TRBD2. V shed 6 bases, J shed 7 bases, and the junction held 6 bases outside the gene matches. Germline V CDR1 and CDR2: MRHNA, SNTAGT. The CDR3 covers 15 residues. This CDR3 reads CASSPLAGGLNEQFF. In DNA form, the CDR3 reads TGTGCCAGCAGCCCACTAGCGGGGGGGCTAAATGAGCAGTTCTTC.

This chain links TRBV19 with TRBJ1-1, with D possibly matching TRBD1 (5 bases). V lost 3 bases and J 1 base, leaving 12 bases between the germline ends. Germline V gene sequence: CDR1 LNHDA, CDR2 SQIVND (reference sequence). This CDR3 is built from 15 residues. The CDR3 is CASSIQRQKNTEAFF. In DNA, the CDR3 is TGTGCCAGTAGTATTCAGCGACAGAAGAACACTGAAGCTTTCTTT.